Detailed here is one T cell receptor beta chain. What it binds is unknown. The junction shows a germline mismatch at one end, possibly a read error. The data are from a study of blood T cells in healthy people across ages. Whole-study findings and limits: PBMCs left unsorted prevented a conclusive naive versus antigen-experienced comparison.

Looked up from germline, CDR1 is MNHNS and CDR2 is SASEGT. The CDR3 length is 14 residues. Those donating, healthy Caucasian individuals from Russia, were aged about 6 to 100. The amount of total RNA extracted per sample was at least 5.5 micrograms. PCR was performed a second time for roughly 7 to 12 cycles using a sample-barcoded 5' primer and a J-beta primer mix. Each of the samples gave a minimum of 2.5 million paired-end reads that contained CDR3. TCRdb passed the 5' RACE reads through MiXCR, listing each CDR3 protein once. The sample holds 600,000 to 850,000 distinct CDR3 sequences, around 40% seen once.

Sequenced: blood. The gene calls are TRBV6-1 and TRBJ2-7; 9 positions agree with TRBD2. The sequence was collected from a woman aged 55-70 years in good health. The CDR3 bases are TGTGCCAGCAGCCCTAGCGGGAACTCCGACGAGCAGTACTTC. It yields the protein CASSPSGNSDEQYF.